This T cell receptor (beta chain) came from a study of radiotherapy plus CTLA-4 blockade in lung cancer. General study findings and limits: Early shifts in blood T cell clones, with interferon-beta, reportedly predicted response best. Some TCR clones had been derived from tumors. These clones expanded in peripheral blood after radiotherapy plus ipilimumab.

Ipilimumab-mediated CTLA-4 blockade plus focal radiation was given to patients having chemo-refractory metastatic non-small-cell lung cancer. Germline V CDR1 and CDR2: SGDLS, YYNGEE. Trimming cost V 4 bases and J 4 bases, with 7 bases left between them. CDR3 length equals 12 residues. Notes on this clone: Its antigen is currently unknown.

This table comes from immunoSEQ multiplex PCR, and its TCRdb copy is limited to in-frame clones, with some not included. The sample includes about 51,000 clones, approximately 80% seen only once; the top ten take 2% to 3%. This sequence was found in a human donor with non-small cell lung cancer whose response to radiotherapy plus ipilimumab could not be evaluated. The sequencing used peripheral blood, collected from a patient treated with radiotherapy plus ipilimumab. The V call is TRBV9, the J call TRBJ2-3, with unresolved D. CDR3 protein: CASSSTADTQYF. In nucleotides, the CDR3 is TGTGCCAGCAGCTCCACGGCAGATACGCAGTATTTT.